This T cell receptor beta chain was captured by sequencing in a study of CD8 T cells in ankylosing spondylitis. One entry per CDR3 protein results from TCRdb running MiXCR on the 5' RACE reads. There are around 210,000 distinct CDR3 sequences in the sample; approximately 7.6% occur only once, and roughly 4.9% lies in the top ten. Germline CDR1 SGHDT, CDR2 YYEEEE. CDR3 length: 14 residues. Trimming took 4 bases from V and 10 from J, leaving 18 bases between them. This clonotype was counted ten times or more. The receptor was isolated from a female donor with ankylosing spondylitis or in good health (not recorded which). Sequencing was carried out using blood, either unsorted or a sorted T cell fraction (not recorded which). The chain couples TRBV5-6 to TRBJ2-1, with a tentative D call TRBD1 (5 bases). CDR3 region: CASSRVSGANEQFF. The CDR3 coding sequence is TGTGCCAGCAGCAGAGTTTCTGGGGCAAACGAGCAGTTCTTC.